This TCR beta chain derives from a study of blood T cells in healthy people across ages. The study, taken as a whole, reports: It was the long-lived donors that had more naive CD4+ cells and higher diversity than aged donors.

V dropped 0 bases and J dropped 2 bases, with 8 bases sitting between them. The CDR3 is 14 amino acids. CDR1 and CDR2 (germline): MGHRA, YSYEKL. Worth noting for this clonotype: What it binds is unknown.

Next came a second PCR, run for roughly 6 to 11 cycles, which used a sample-barcoded 5' primer along with a J-beta primer mix. TCRdb reprocessed the 5' RACE reads with MiXCR, giving one entry per CDR3 protein. The sample has some 850,000 distinct CDR3 sequences, roughly 25% seen once; the top ten hold about 3%. These data are also associated with another study on T cells of mothers and their children. That work contributes: Related mother-child pairs shared marginally more repertoire than unrelated pairs, though not significantly.

The sample was blood. V is TRBV4-1 and J is TRBJ2-7; no clear D. The TCR sequence derives from a boy between 10 and 17 years old in good health. CDR3 amino acids: CASSQEKEAYEQYF. As DNA, the CDR3 is TGCGCCAGCAGCCAAGAAAAGGAAGCCTACGAGCAGTACTTC.